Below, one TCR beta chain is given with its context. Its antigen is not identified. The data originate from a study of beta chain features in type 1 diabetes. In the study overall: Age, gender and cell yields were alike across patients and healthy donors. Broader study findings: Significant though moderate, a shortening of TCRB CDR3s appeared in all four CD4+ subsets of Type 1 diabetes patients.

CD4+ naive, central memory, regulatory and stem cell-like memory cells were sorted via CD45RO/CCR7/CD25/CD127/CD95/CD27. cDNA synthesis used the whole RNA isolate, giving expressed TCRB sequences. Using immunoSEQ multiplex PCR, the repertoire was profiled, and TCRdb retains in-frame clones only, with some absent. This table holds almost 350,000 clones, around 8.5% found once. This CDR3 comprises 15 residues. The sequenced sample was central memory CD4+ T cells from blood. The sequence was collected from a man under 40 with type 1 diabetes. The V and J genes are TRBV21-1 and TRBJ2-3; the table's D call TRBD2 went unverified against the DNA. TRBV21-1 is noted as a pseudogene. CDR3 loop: CASSKKRTHTDTQYF. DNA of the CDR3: TGTGCCAGCAGCAAAAAAAGGACTCACACAGATACGCAGTATTTT.